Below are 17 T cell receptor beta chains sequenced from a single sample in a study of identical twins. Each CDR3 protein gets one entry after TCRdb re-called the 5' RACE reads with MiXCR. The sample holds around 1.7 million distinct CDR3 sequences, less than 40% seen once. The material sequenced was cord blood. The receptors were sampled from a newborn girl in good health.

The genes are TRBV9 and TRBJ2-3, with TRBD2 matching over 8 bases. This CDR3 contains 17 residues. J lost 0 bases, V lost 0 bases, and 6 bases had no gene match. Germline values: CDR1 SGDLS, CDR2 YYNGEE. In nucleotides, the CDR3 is TGTGCCAGCAGCGTAGTAGGCGGGGGGCGGAGCACAGATACGCAGTATTTT. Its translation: CASSVVGGGRSTDTQYF. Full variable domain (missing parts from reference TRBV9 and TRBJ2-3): DSGVTQTPKHLITATGQRVTLRCSPRSGDLSVYWYQQSLDQGLQFLIQYYNGEERAKGNILERFSAQQFPDLHSELNLSSLELGDSALYFCASSVVGGGRSTDTQYFGPGTRLTVL.

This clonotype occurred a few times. This chain's CDR3 is CASSYRYRVTDTQYF. The CDR3 DNA sequence: TGTGCCAGCAGTTACCGGTATAGAGTCACAGATACGCAGTATTTT. The chain carries TRBV6-5 and TRBJ2-3; D is ambiguous. CDR1 is MNHEY and CDR2 is SVGAGI in the germline V gene. The CDR3 covers 15 residues. V was cut by 2 bases and J by 2 bases, with 11 bases left in between.

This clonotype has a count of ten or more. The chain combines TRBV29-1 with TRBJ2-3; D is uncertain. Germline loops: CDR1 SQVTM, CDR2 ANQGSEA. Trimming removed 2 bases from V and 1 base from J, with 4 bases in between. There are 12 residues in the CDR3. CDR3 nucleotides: TGCAGCGTTGAAACAGGCACAGATACGCAGTATTTT. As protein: CSVETGTDTQYF.

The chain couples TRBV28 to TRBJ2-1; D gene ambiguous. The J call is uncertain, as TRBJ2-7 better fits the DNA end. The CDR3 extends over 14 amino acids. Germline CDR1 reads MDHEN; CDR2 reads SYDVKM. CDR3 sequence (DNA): TGTGCCAGCAGTTGGCTCCCCTCCTACAATGAGCAGTACTTC. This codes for CASSWLPSYNEQYF.

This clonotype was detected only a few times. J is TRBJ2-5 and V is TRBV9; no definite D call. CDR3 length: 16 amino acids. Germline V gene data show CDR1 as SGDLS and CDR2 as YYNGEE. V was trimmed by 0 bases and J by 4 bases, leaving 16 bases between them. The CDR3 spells CASSVAEPDPRETQYF. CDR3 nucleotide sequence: TGTGCCAGCAGCGTAGCAGAACCGGATCCAAGAGAGACCCAGTACTTC.

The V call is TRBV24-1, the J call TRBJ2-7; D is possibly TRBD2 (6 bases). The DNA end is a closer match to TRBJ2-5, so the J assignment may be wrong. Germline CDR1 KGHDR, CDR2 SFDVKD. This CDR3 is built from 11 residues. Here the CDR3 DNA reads TGTGCCACCGCGGCGGGGGAGACCCAGTACTTC. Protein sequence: CATAAGETQYF.

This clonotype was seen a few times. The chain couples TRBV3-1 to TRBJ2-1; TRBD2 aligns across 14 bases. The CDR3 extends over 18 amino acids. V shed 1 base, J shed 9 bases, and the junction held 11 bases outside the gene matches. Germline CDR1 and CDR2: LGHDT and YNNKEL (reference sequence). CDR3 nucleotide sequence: TGTGCCAGCAGCCAAGGCCCTAAGACTAGCGGGAGGGCCGGTGAGCAGTTCTTC. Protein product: CASSQGPKTSGRAGEQFF.

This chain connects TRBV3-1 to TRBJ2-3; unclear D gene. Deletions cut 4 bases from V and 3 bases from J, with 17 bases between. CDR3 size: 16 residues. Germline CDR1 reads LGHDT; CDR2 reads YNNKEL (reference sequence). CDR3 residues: CASSPSGGPLTDTQYF. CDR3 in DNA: TGTGCCAGCAGCCCGTCGGGTGGGCCCTTGACAGATACGCAGTATTTT.

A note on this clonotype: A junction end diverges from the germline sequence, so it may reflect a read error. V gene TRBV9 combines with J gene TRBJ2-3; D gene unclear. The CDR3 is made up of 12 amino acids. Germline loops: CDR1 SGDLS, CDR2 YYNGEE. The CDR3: CASSVVADMQYF. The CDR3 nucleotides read TGTGCCAGCAGCGTAGTGGCAGATATGCAGTATTTT.

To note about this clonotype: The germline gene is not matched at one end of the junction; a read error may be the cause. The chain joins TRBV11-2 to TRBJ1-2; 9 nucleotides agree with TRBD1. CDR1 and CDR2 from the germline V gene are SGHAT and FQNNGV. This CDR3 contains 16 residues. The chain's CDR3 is CTSSFHGQGRLKGYTF. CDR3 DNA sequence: TGTACCAGCAGCTTCCACGGACAGGGGAGGCTGAAGGGCTACACCTTC.

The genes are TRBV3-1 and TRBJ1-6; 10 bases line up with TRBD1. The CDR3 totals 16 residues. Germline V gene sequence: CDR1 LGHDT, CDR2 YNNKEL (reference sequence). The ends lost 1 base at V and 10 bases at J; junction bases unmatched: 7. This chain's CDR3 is CASSQGGQGGGSPLHF. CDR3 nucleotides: TGTGCCAGCAGCCAAGGTGGACAGGGGGGAGGATCACCCCTCCACTTT.

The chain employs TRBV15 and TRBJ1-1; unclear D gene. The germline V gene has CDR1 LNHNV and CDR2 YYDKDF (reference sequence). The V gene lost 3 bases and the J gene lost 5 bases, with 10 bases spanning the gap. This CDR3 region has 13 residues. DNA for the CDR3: TGTGCCACCAGCAGTGGATGGGGTACTGAAGCTTTCTTT. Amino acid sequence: CATSSGWGTEAFF.

This CDR3 is CSGFPTQGSGANVLTF. CDR3 nucleotides: TGCAGCGGGTTTCCGACACAGGGGTCTGGGGCCAACGTCCTGACTTTC. The rearrangement joins TRBV29-1 to TRBJ2-6, with 7 bases that match TRBD1. The CDR3 extends over 16 amino acids. Trimming took 7 bases from V and 1 from J; bases not matched to a gene: 10. Looked up from germline, CDR1 is SQVTM and CDR2 is ANQGSEA.

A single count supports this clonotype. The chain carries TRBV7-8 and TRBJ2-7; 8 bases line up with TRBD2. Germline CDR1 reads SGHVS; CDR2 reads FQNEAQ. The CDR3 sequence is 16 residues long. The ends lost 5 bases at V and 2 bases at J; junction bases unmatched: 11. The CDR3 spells CASSPLSGGITYEQYF. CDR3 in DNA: TGTGCCAGCAGCCCGCTCAGCGGGGGAATAACCTACGAGCAGTACTTC.

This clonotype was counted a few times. This chain's CDR3 is CSASLPGLAIEYEQYF. The CDR3 DNA is TGCAGTGCTAGCTTACCGGGACTAGCGATTGAGTACGAGCAGTACTTC. The V call is TRBV20-1, the J call TRBJ2-7; 10 bases agree with TRBD2. The CDR3 loop spans 16 amino acids. Germline trimming cut 3 bases from V and 4 bases from J; bases unmatched to any gene: 12. From germline, CDR1 is DFQATT and CDR2 SNEGSKA (reference sequence).

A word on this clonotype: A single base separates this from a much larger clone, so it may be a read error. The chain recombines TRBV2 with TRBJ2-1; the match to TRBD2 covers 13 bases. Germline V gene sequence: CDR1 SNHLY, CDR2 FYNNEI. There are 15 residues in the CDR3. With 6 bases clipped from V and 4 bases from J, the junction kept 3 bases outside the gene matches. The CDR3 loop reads CASRQTSGRYNEQFF. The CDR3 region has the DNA TGTGCCAGCAGACAGACTAGCGGGAGGTACAATGAGCAGTTCTTC. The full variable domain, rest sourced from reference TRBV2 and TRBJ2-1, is EPEVTQTPSHQVTQMGQEVILRCVPISNHLYFYWYRQILGQKVEFLVSFYNNEISEKSEIFDDQFSVERPDGSNFTLKIRSTKLEDSAMYFCASRQTSGRYNEQFFGPGTRLTVL.

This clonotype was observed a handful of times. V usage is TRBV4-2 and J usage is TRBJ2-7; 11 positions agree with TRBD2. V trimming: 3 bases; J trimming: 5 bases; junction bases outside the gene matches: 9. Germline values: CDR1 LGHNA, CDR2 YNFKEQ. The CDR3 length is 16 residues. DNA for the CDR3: TGTGCCAGCAGCCAGACGAGGACTAGCGGGTGGGACGAGCAGTACTTC. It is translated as CASSQTRTSGWDEQYF.